This T cell receptor (beta chain) was captured in a study of shared clonotypes between healthy human individuals. The CDR3 covers 12 residues. The germline gives CDR1 MNHEY, CDR2 SVGAGI. Trimming shortened V by 6 bases and J by 6 bases, and 10 bases separated the two germline ends. The data were produced by immunoSEQ multiplex PCR, yet TCRdb's version contains in-frame clones alone and is incomplete. The sample lists about 1 million clones; around 75% were seen once. The TCR sequence derives from a man younger than 35 in good health. The rearrangement uses TRBV6-5 and TRBJ2-3; D remains ambiguous. The source material was memory CD4+ T cells sorted from blood. Sample subset: CD45RA-negative fraction. The chain's CDR3 is CASSDKTDTQYF. The DNA of the CDR3 is TGTGCCAGCAGCGACAAGACGGATACGCAGTATTTT.